Detailed here is one TCR beta chain. Antigen: not known. A read error may account for a junction end that differs from germline. From germline, CDR1 is MDHEN and CDR2 SYDVKM. There are 15 residues in the CDR3. Next came a second PCR, run for roughly 7 to 12 cycles, which used a sample-barcoded 5' primer along with a J-beta primer mix. TCRdb analysed the 5' RACE reads with MiXCR anew, one entry per CDR3 protein. The table lists almost 300,000 distinct CDR3 sequences, roughly 29% of them singletons. The sample originates from a study of blood T cells in healthy people across ages. Study-level results: Bulk PBMC profiling left naive and antigen-experienced comparisons inconclusive.

There were healthy Caucasian individuals from Russia, aged about 6 to 100, serving as donors. Extracted total RNA amounted to at least 5.5 micrograms for each sample. The sample taken for sequencing was blood. V and J are TRBV28 and TRBJ2-1, with 7 positions matching TRBD2. The source of this sequence is a woman in her 70s in good health. The CDR3, as DNA: TGTGCCAGCGGGTGGGGCGCGGGGGTTCTCACGGAGCGGTTCTTC. Amino acids: CASGWGAGVLTERFF. Supplemented by reference TRBV28 and TRBJ2-1, the full variable domain reads DVKVTQSSRYLVKRTGEKVFLECVQDMDHENMFWYRQDPGLGLRLIYFSYDVKMKEKGDIPEGYSVSREKKERFSLILESASTNQTSMYLCASGWGAGVLTERFFGPGTRLTVL.